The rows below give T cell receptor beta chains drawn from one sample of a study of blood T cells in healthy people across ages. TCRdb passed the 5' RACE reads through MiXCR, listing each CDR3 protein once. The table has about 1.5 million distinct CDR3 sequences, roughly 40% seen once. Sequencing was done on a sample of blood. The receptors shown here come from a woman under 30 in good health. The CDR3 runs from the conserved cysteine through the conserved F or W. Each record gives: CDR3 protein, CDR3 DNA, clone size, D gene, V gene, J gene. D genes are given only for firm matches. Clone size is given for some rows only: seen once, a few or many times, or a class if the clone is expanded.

CDR3aa: CSAKQEVQTSGRGAYEQYF
CDR3nt: TGCAGTGCTAAACAGGAGGTTCAGACTAGCGGGAGAGGGGCCTACGAGCAGTACTTC
abundance: few
d_gene: TRBD2
v_gene: TRBV20-1
j_gene: TRBJ2-7

CDR3aa: CASSRTGGLEQYF
CDR3nt: TGTGCCAGCAGTCGGACAGGGGGCCTCGAGCAGTACTTC
abundance: NA
d_gene: TRBD1
v_gene: TRBV6-2/TRBV6-3
j_gene: TRBJ2-7

CDR3aa: CASSQDHFSGNTGELFF
CDR3nt: TGTGCCAGCAGCCAAGACCACTTTAGCGGGAACACCGGGGAGCTGTTTTTT
abundance: NA
d_gene: NA
v_gene: TRBV14
j_gene: TRBJ2-2

CDR3aa: CASKDTKNIQYF
CDR3nt: TGTGCCAGCAAAGATACCAAAAACATTCAGTACTTC
abundance: once
d_gene: NA
v_gene: TRBV27
j_gene: TRBJ2-4

CDR3aa: CASSQVRGGPYNEQYF
CDR3nt: TGTGCCAGCAGCCAAGTAAGAGGGGGCCCCTACAATGAGCAGTACTTC
abundance: few
d_gene: TRBD1
v_gene: TRBV3-1
j_gene: TRBJ2-5

CDR3aa: CASSGLTGASVWAKNIQYF
CDR3nt: TGTGCCAGCAGTGGATTGACAGGGGCCTCGGTCTGGGCCAAAAACATTCAGTACTTC
abundance: few
d_gene: TRBD1
v_gene: TRBV27
j_gene: TRBJ2-4

CDR3aa: CASHNPGGGLRDEQYF
CDR3nt: TGTGCCAGCCATAACCCGGGGGGGGGTTTACGGGATGAGCAGTACTTC
abundance: NA
d_gene: TRBD2
v_gene: TRBV2
j_gene: TRBJ2-4

CDR3aa: CASSARRCSYEQYF
CDR3nt: TGTGCCAGCAGCGCCCGACGGTGCTCCTACGAGCAGTACTTC
abundance: NA
d_gene: NA
v_gene: TRBV3-1
j_gene: TRBJ2-7

CDR3aa: CAGSLTGGLNEKLFF
CDR3nt: TGCGCCGGCAGCTTGACGGGGGGGCTCAATGAAAAACTGTTTTTT
abundance: NA
d_gene: NA
v_gene: TRBV5-1
j_gene: TRBJ1-4

CDR3aa: CASSSLFRGAGPGDTQYF
CDR3nt: TGTGCCAGCAGTTCCCTCTTTAGGGGTGCGGGGCCGGGGGATACGCAGTATTTT
abundance: NA
d_gene: NA
v_gene: TRBV28
j_gene: TRBJ2-3